These 25 T cell receptor beta chains share one sample of origin, sequenced in a study of cytomegalovirus exposure and HLA in healthy donors. The PCR contained 60 Vbeta and 13 Jbeta primers. Assay: immunoSEQ multiplex PCR; the TCRdb copy retains only in-frame clones and omits some. Of approximately 190,000 clones in the sample, 65% to 90% are singletons; the top ten hold about 6%. The sequencing sample was made of PBMCs. The source of these receptors is a middle-aged man in good health and CMV-seropositive.

This clone was observed a few times. The chain links TRBV19 to TRBJ1-2; TRBD1 is a possible D gene (6 bases). This CDR3 spans 15 amino acids. The germline gives CDR1 LNHDA, CDR2 SQIVND (reference sequence). V dropped 4 bases and J dropped 6 bases, with 18 bases sitting between them. The CDR3, as DNA: TGTGCCAGTAGTAACTGGGACACTCTATCAAATGGCTACACCTTC. It specifies CASSNWDTLSNGYTF.

The genes are TRBV9 and TRBJ2-7; TRBD1 agrees at 7 bases. Germline V gene data show CDR1 as SGDLS and CDR2 as YYNGEE. Germline trimming cut 2 bases from V and 1 base from J; bases unmatched to any gene: 6. The CDR3 runs to 15 residues. The chain's CDR3 is CASSVLGDRSYEQYF. CDR3 bases: TGTGCCAGCAGCGTCCTCGGGGACAGATCCTACGAGCAGTACTTC.

V usage is TRBV6-5 and J usage is TRBJ1-5; possible D gene TRBD1, 6 bases. The CDR3 runs to 15 residues. Per the germline V gene, CDR1 is MNHEY and CDR2 is SVGAGI. Trimming shortened V by 5 bases and J by 0 bases, and 11 bases separated the two germline ends. In DNA form, the CDR3 reads TGTGCCAGCAGTAACTTACAGGGTAGCAATCAGCCCCAGCATTTT. This sequence encodes CASSNLQGSNQPQHF.

This clone turned up a few times. This chain uses TRBV5-6 with TRBJ1-5, with D perhaps matching TRBD1 (6 bases). Germline CDR1 SGHDT, CDR2 YYEEEE. The CDR3 sequence is 15 residues long. Trimming removed 4 bases from V and 1 base from J, with 12 bases in between. DNA for the CDR3: TGTGCCAGCAGCATTTACAGGGTGAGCAATCAGCCCCAGCATTTT. Translating it yields CASSIYRVSNQPQHF.

The genes are TRBV7-3 and TRBJ2-3; 9 nucleotides align to TRBD2. Germline assignment: CDR1 SGHTA and CDR2 FQGTGA. J lost 0 bases, V lost 2 bases, and 6 bases had no gene match. The CDR3 contains 17 residues. CDR3 residues: CASSLLGTSRSTDTQYF. The CDR3 DNA reads TGTGCCAGCAGCTTATTAGGGACTAGCCGTAGCACAGATACGCAGTATTTT.

This clone came up once. V usage is TRBV2 and J usage is TRBJ1-3; D is unclear. Trimming pared 2 bases from V and 0 bases from J, leaving 17 bases between. Looked up from germline, CDR1 is SNHLY and CDR2 is FYNNEI. The CDR3 runs to 18 residues. In DNA form, the CDR3 reads TGTGCCAGCAGTGAACCTACCGGGTCCCTTAACTCTGGAAACACCATATATTTT. As protein: CASSEPTGSLNSGNTIYF.

V and J are TRBV15 and TRBJ1-3, with a tentative D call TRBD1 (5 bases). Germline values: CDR1 LNHNV, CDR2 YYDKDF (reference sequence). The CDR3 is 16 amino acids. V lost 5 bases to trimming and J lost 2 bases, with 16 bases between them. The CDR3 here is CATSDGAGMAGNTIYF. DNA for the CDR3: TGTGCCACCAGCGACGGGGCGGGAATGGCTGGAAACACCATATATTTT.

The CDR3 DNA reads as TGTGCCAGCAGCTTACAGGGAAGGCTTAATAGCAATCAGCCCCAGCATTTT. Protein product: CASSLQGRLNSNQPQHF. The chain couples TRBV7-8 to TRBJ1-5, with TRBD1 as a possible D gene (5 bases). The germline V gene has CDR1 SGHVS and CDR2 FQNEAQ. V gave up 2 bases and J gave up 0 bases, with 14 bases separating them. The CDR3 loop spans 17 amino acids. Looking up the rest from reference TRBV7-8 and TRBJ1-5 gives the full variable domain: GAGVSQSPRYKVAKRGQDVALRCDPISGHVSLFWYQQALGQGPEFLTYFQNEAQLDKSGLPSDRFFAERPEGSVSTLKIQRTQQEDSAVYLCASSLQGRLNSNQPQHFGDGTRLSIL.

This chain connects TRBV9 to TRBJ1-3; no clear D gene. The V end lost 0 bases, the J end lost 4 bases, and 8 bases lay between the germline ends. Germline CDR1 is SGDLS and CDR2 is YYNGEE. The CDR3 has 14 residues. CDR3 amino acids: CASSVERFGNTIYF. The DNA of the CDR3 is TGTGCCAGCAGCGTAGAACGGTTCGGAAACACCATATATTTT.

The chain couples TRBV6-1 to TRBJ1-3; D is ambiguous. The CDR3 contains 13 residues. With 8 bases removed from V and 5 bases from J, the gap between germline ends came to 13 bases. The germline V gene encodes CDR1 MNHNS and CDR2 SASEGT. This chain's CDR3 is CASASSFRNTIYF. The CDR3 nucleotides read TGTGCCAGCGCTAGCTCGTTTCGAAACACCATATATTTT.

V and J are TRBV5-1 and TRBJ1-2, with 10 bases identical to TRBD1. CDR1 and CDR2 (germline): SGHRS, YFSETQ. The CDR3 covers 15 residues. V was clipped by 1 base and J by 8 bases; unmatched bases: 8. CDR3 sequence (DNA): TGCGCCAGCAGCTTGAGTAGGATGGGACAGGGGGGCTACACCTTC. Its translation is CASSLSRMGQGGYTF.

A note on this clone: Germline and junction disagree at one end, which may indicate a read error. The V and J genes are TRBV4-3 and TRBJ2-7; 11 nucleotides align to TRBD1. The CDR3 loop spans 14 amino acids. Looked up from germline, CDR1 is LGHNA and CDR2 is YSLEER. CDR3 sequence reads: CASSQGQGAGEQYF. DNA for the CDR3: TGCGCCAGCAGTCAAGGACAGGGGGCGGGCGAGCAGTACTTC.

The genes are TRBV6-1 and TRBJ2-2; no clear D gene. From germline, CDR1 is MNHNS and CDR2 SASEGT. Between the trimmed V and J ends, which lost 4 bases and 4 bases, there was a span of 7 bases. The CDR3 has 13 residues. CDR3 residues: CASSVSVTGELFF. For the CDR3, the DNA is TGTGCCAGCAGTGTGTCAGTCACCGGGGAGCTGTTTTTT.

The rearrangement uses TRBV28 and TRBJ1-5; D might be TRBD1 (6 bases). V shed 6 bases and J shed 1 base, with 13 bases lying between them. Germline V gene data show CDR1 as MDHEN and CDR2 as SYDVKM. The CDR3 length is 15 residues. The CDR3 sequence is CASSLPGGSNQPQHF. The CDR3 DNA sequence: TGTGCCAGCAGCCTCCCGGGGGGCAGCAATCAGCCCCAGCATTTT.

This rearrangement joins TRBV7-2 to TRBJ2-3; TRBD2 aligns across 9 bases. Germline V gene sequence: CDR1 SGHTA, CDR2 FQGNSA. This CDR3 comprises 14 residues. V lost 5 bases to trimming and J lost 4 bases; unmatched junction nucleotides: 4. As DNA, the CDR3 is TGTGCCAGCAGCCCCGCGGGGGGGGCAGATACGCAGTATTTT. It is translated as CASSPAGGADTQYF.

The CDR3 DNA sequence: TGTGCCAGCAGCGACATTCTTCGGACTCCCGAGCAGTACTTC. Amino acids: CASSDILRTPEQYF. V usage is TRBV7-8 and J usage is TRBJ2-7; D is possibly TRBD2 (5 bases). The CDR3 has 14 amino acids. Germline assignment: CDR1 SGHVS and CDR2 FQNEAQ. Trimming took 5 bases from V and 6 from J, leaving 17 bases between them.

V usage is TRBV10-1 and J usage is TRBJ2-3; D perhaps matches TRBD2 (5 bases). The length of the CDR3 is 14 residues. Germline CDR1 is WNHNN and CDR2 is SYGVQD (reference sequence). V was trimmed by 0 bases and J by 6 bases, leaving 10 bases between them. CDR3 region: CASSESLTTDTQYF. The CDR3 coding sequence is TGCGCCAGCAGTGAGTCTTTGACTACTGATACGCAGTATTTT.

CDR3 DNA sequence: TGTGCCACCCAGGGGACGGCGAACACTGAAGCTTTCTTT. This codes for CATQGTANTEAFF. V is TRBV10-3 and J is TRBJ1-1; D possibly corresponds to TRBD1 (6 bases). The V end was cut by 10 bases, the J end by 1 base, with 13 bases between. CDR3 length equals 13 residues. Germline V lookup: CDR1 ENHRY, CDR2 SYGVKD.

This clone has just one count. The chain uses TRBV25-1 and TRBJ2-5; D remains ambiguous. The J call may be mistaken, given a closer DNA end match to TRBJ2-7. CDR3 length: 14 residues. Germline CDR1 is MGHDK and CDR2 is SYGVNS. The CDR3 DNA reads as TGTGCCAGCAAGGAGTCCTTAGCCTCCTACGAGCAGTACTTC. This gives the protein CASKESLASYEQYF.

The chain uses TRBV10-2 and TRBJ1-2; D might be TRBD1 (6 bases). Germline CDR1 is WSHSY and CDR2 is SAAADI. V dropped 3 bases and J dropped 8 bases, with 16 bases sitting between them. The CDR3 loop spans 14 amino acids. The CDR3: CASSEAGALTGYTF. As DNA, the CDR3 is TGCGCCAGCAGTGAAGCGGGGGCGCTGACGGGCTACACCTTC.

The J gene is TRBJ2-7, the V gene TRBV6-5, with 11 bases that match TRBD2. J was trimmed by 5 bases and V by 2 bases; bases with no gene match: 8. Germline CDR1 reads MNHEY; CDR2 reads SVGAGI. The CDR3 loop spans 16 amino acids. For the CDR3, the DNA is TGTGCCAGCAGTTACCGCGTAGCGGGGGGGCCACACGAGCAGTACTTC. Translating it yields CASSYRVAGGPHEQYF.

This sequence joins TRBV4-3 and TRBJ2-5; D ambiguous. The J call is in doubt because the DNA end fits TRBJ2-7 better. This CDR3 is built from 13 residues. Germline V CDR1 and CDR2: LGHNA, YSLEER. CDR3 bases: TGCGCCAGCAGCCAATCAACAGAGAACGAGCAGTACTTC. This gives the protein CASSQSTENEQYF.

The chain links TRBV5-6 to TRBJ1-6; 8 nucleotides line up with TRBD1. This CDR3 has 16 residues. V dropped 2 bases and J dropped 14; count of bases not matched to a gene: 15. Germline V gene data show CDR1 as SGHDT and CDR2 as YYEEEE. This CDR3 reads CASSFGPLTGEGSLHF. Written as DNA, the CDR3 is TGTGCCAGCAGCTTTGGCCCGTTGACAGGGGAAGGATCCCTCCACTTT. Using reference TRBV5-6 and TRBJ1-6 for the parts outside the CDR3, the full variable domain is DAGVTQSPTHLIKTRGQQVTLRCSPKSGHDTVSWYQQALGQGPQFIFQYYEEEERQRGNFPDRFSGHQFPNYSSELNVNALLLGDSALYLCASSFGPLTGEGSLHFGNGTRLTVT.

CDR3 region: CAISESSTGPNYGYTF. The DNA of the CDR3 is TGTGCCATCAGTGAGTCGTCGACAGGGCCGAACTATGGCTACACCTTC. The chain has TRBV10-3 and TRBJ1-2, with 7 bases matching TRBD1. The J segment lost 2 bases and the V segment lost 0 bases, leaving 6 bases of the junction unmatched. CDR1 and CDR2 from the germline V gene are ENHRY and SYGVKD. This CDR3 is 16 amino acids long.

The chain carries TRBV7-6 and TRBJ1-2; unclear D gene. Germline assignment: CDR1 SGHVS and CDR2 FNYEAQ. CDR3 length equals 13 residues. The V and J ends lost 2 bases and 8 bases respectively, with 12 bases between them. This CDR3 is CASSLPQLKGYTF. The CDR3, as DNA: TGTGCCAGCAGCTTACCACAGCTTAAGGGCTACACCTTC.